Sequencing of this T cell receptor beta chain was carried out in a study of T cell responses to AZD1222 COVID-19 vaccine. Broader study findings: Among those given AZD1222, only six were seropositive at baseline.

As concerns this clone: The antigen remains unidentified.

TCRdb keeps only in-frame clones here, not all; method: immunoSEQ multiplex PCR. The table lists about 120,000 clones, roughly nine tenths of them singletons. The germline V gene has CDR1 SNHLY and CDR2 FYNNEI. The J segment lost 5 bases and the V segment lost 6 bases, leaving 9 bases of the junction unmatched. The CDR3 has 15 amino acids. The chain has TRBV2 and TRBJ1-4; 7 nucleotides align to TRBD1. This clonotype originated in an adult in good health. The source was peripheral blood, collected on day 0 of AZD1222 vaccination. Written as DNA, the CDR3 is TGTGCCAGCAGGGCTCGACAGGGATTGAATGAAAAACTGTTTTTT. It is translated as CASRARQGLNEKLFF. The variable domain in full, completed from reference TRBV2 and TRBJ1-4, reads EPEVTQTPSHQVTQMGQEVILRCVPISNHLYFYWYRQILGQKVEFLVSFYNNEISEKSEIFDDQFSVERPDGSNFTLKIRSTKLEDSAMYFCASRARQGLNEKLFFGSGTQLSVL.